This T cell receptor beta chain was documented in a study of blood T cell repertoires in COVID-19 (dated by TCRdb to 2019 to 2021). Study-level background: The collaborator samples originated in the United States, Italy and Spain and spanned the acute and convalescent phases of COVID-19. The prospective study material was composed of cDNA or gDNA derived from T cells, B-cell-depleted T cells, or PBMCs. The dataset comprised deeply sampled blood TCRbeta repertoires from subjects exposed to, actively infected with, or recovered from COVID-19. A freely available public database, intended as a resource for researchers studying the immune response to SARS-CoV-2, is where the repertoires were released. The samples were drawn from the first 160 participants of the ongoing ImmuneRACE study and from 950 to 1,500 subjects provided by 6 global collaborators. The sample metadata nearly always contained a de-identified subject ID, COVID-19 status, age in years and sex. Where available, HLA class I and class II types were taken from metadata supplied by the sample provider and were not determined by assay-based typing. Study-wide findings and limitations: The amount of clinical and demographic metadata varied by source and participant and was provided uncurated.

Whole blood was collected in K2EDTA tubes by collaborating institutions according to the institutions' own protocols. Collaborator samples were shipped for TCRbeta analysis as frozen whole blood, isolated PBMCs, or DNA extracted from either sample type. As regards this clone: It has no known antigen specificity. The record has no base qualities; no much larger clone is one base away.

TCRbeta CDR3 regions were amplified from genomic DNA using the immunoSEQ Assay, a bias-controlled multiplex PCR. Per the source publication's procedure: Nucleated cell counts per sample were estimated from amplification of reference gene primers within the assay. To quantify the absolute abundance of each unique TCRbeta CDR3 rearrangement, sequence reads were collapsed and filtered. For each sample, productive Simpson clonality was calculated as the square root of Simpson's diversity index over productive rearrangements. Sourced from immuneACCESS, this table was stored by TCRdb with only in-frame sequences that have V and J called. A share of the clones is absent; for the studies checked, an unresolved V gene accounts for under half, and the remainder has no known explanation. V and J calls and clone size are copied from that table; D and trimming were computed from the DNA. Across this sample there are some 96,000 clones, with about 88% seen only once. 1.5% to 2% of the sample rests with the top ten.

The V and J ends are trimmed by 3 bases and 8 bases, leaving 11 bases between them. Taken from cysteine to phenylalanine, the CDR3 has 13 residues. CDR3 DNA only is kept here, 39 bases in frame from base 1. The clonotype was recovered from a man older than 75 with acute or convalescent COVID-19. This sequence uses TRBV12-3 or TRBV12-4 and TRBJ2-1; the D gene is perhaps TRBD1, from 5 matching bases. Sequenced input: peripheral blood. The nucleotide sequence is TGTGCCAGCAGTTTGGGGCAGCTCGATGAGCAGTTCTTC. Its coded protein is CASSLGQLDEQFF.